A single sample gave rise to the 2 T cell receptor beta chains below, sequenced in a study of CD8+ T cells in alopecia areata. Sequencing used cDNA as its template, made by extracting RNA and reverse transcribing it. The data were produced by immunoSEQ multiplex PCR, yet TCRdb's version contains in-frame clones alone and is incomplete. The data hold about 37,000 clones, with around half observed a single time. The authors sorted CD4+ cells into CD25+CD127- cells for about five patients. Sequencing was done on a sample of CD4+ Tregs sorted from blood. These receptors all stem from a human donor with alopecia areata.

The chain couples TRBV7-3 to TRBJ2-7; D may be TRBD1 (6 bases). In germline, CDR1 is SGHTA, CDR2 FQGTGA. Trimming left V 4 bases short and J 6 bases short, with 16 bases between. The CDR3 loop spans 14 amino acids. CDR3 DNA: TGTGCCAGCAGCTCCCAGGGGCTGGGTGCCGAGCAGTACTTC. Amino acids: CASSSQGLGAEQYF.

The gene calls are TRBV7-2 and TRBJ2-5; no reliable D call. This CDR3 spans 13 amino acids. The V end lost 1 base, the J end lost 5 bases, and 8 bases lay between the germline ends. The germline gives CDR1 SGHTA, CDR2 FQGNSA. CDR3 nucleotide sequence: TGTGCCAGCAGCTTAGAGTTGCGGGAGACCCAGTACTTC. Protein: CASSLELRETQYF. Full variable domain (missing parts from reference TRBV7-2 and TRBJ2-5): GAGVSQSPSNKVTEKGKDVELRCDPISGHTALYWYRQSLGQGLEFLIYFQGNSAPDKSGLPSDRFSAERTGGSVSTLTIQRTQQEDSAVYLCASSLELRETQYFGPGTRLLVL.